Following are 23 T cell receptor beta chains from one sample sequenced in a study of tumor-infiltrating lymphocytes in primary liver carcinoma. The authors made TCR beta cDNA from 400 to 600 ng total RNA with a constant-region primer. Researchers made the TCR beta libraries by running three nested multiplex PCR rounds with slightly modified ARM-PCR. Primers for the first two PCR rounds were TRBV1-TRBV30 forward primers and a C-beta reverse primer (approximately 10 cycles per round). Each CDR3 protein is one row after TCRdb ran MiXCR on the multiplex PCR reads. The sample lists 100,000 to 150,000 distinct CDR3 sequences; under 65% were seen once. The source material, roughly 18-30 mg of unsorted bulk tissue, was used to co-extract RNA and DNA. Sequenced: liver tumor tissue from sampling region 3. Subset: tumor region T3, left-lateral pole. The source is a woman aged 55-70 years with primary liver carcinoma and hepatitis B virus infection.

This clonotype was counted ten times or more. The chain employs TRBV15 and TRBJ1-6; 7 bases map to TRBD1. This CDR3 spans 15 amino acids. The ends lost 0 bases at V and 7 bases at J; junction bases unmatched: 3. Germline CDR1 LNHNV, CDR2 YYDKDF (reference sequence). CDR3 protein: CATSRETGYNSPLHF. The DNA for the CDR3 is TGTGCCACCAGCAGAGAGACAGGGTACAATTCACCCCTCCACTTT. The full variable domain, completed using reference TRBV15 and TRBJ1-6, is DAMVIQNPRYQVTQFGKPVTLSCSQTLNHNVMYWYQQKSSQAPKLLFHYYDKDFNNEADTPDNFQSRRPNTSFCFLDIRSPGLGDTAMYLCATSRETGYNSPLHFGNGTRLTVT.

The chain combines TRBV11-3 with TRBJ2-1; 9 bases line up with TRBD2. The CDR3 loop spans 18 amino acids. V shed 1 base and J 3 bases; nucleotides not matched to a gene: 10. Germline loops: CDR1 SGHNT, CDR2 YENEEA. CDR3 nucleotides: TGTGCCAGCAGCTTAGGTCTGGGCGGGAGGGACGACTACAATGAGCAGTTCTTC. It codes for CASSLGLGGRDDYNEQFF.

This clonotype was seen a handful of times. A clone one base away is much larger, so this may be a read error. The chain recombines TRBV12-3 or TRBV12-4 with TRBJ2-3; D unclear. V dropped 8 bases and J dropped 3 bases, with 12 bases sitting between them. The CDR3 spans 13 residues. In nucleotides, the CDR3 is TGTGCCAGCGACTGGTGTGGTACAGATACGCAGTATTTT. It encodes CASDWCGTDTQYF.

The V call is TRBV11-3, the J call TRBJ2-7; 11 bases fit TRBD1. Germline loops: CDR1 SGHNT, CDR2 YENEEA. This CDR3 spans 15 amino acids. This CDR3 is CVSSPWTGGNYEQYF. The CDR3 DNA follows: TGTGTGAGCAGCCCCTGGACAGGGGGCAACTACGAGCAGTACTTC.

For this clonotype: The junction does not match germline at one end; this may be a read error. The CDR3 sequence is CASSFTGSYEQNF. The CDR3 bases are TGTGCCAGCAGCTTCACAGGGTCCTACGAGCAGAACTTC. The chain has TRBV7-9 and TRBJ2-7, with D perhaps matching TRBD1 (6 bases). CDR1 SEHNR and CDR2 FQNEAQ come from the germline V gene (reference sequence). The CDR3 loop spans 13 amino acids.

This clonotype was found many times. The chain carries TRBV12-3 or TRBV12-4 and TRBJ1-6, with D perhaps matching TRBD1 (5 bases). Trimming took 2 bases from V and 10 from J, leaving 12 bases between them. The CDR3 totals 14 residues. This CDR3 is CASSLTGGGSPLHF. The CDR3 DNA reads as TGTGCCAGCAGTTTAACAGGCGGGGGGTCACCCCTCCACTTT.

Comments on this clonotype: Its ends do not fully match the called genes, so a read error is possible. CDR3 sequence: CTSSPLAGEAYNEQFF. The CDR3 DNA sequence: TGTACCAGCAGCCCGTTAGCGGGGGAGGCCTACAATGAGCAGTTCTTC. The chain has TRBV7-9 and TRBJ2-1; TRBD2 agrees at 9 bases. Germline CDR1 reads SEHNR; CDR2 reads FQNEAQ (reference sequence). The CDR3 covers 16 residues. Full variable domain (remainder filled in from reference TRBV7-9 and TRBJ2-1): DTGVSQNPRHKITKRGQNVTFRCDPISEHNRLYWYRQTLGQGPEFLTYFQNEAQLEKSRLLSDRFSAERPKGSFSTLEIQRTEQGDSAMYLCTSSPLAGEAYNEQFFGPGTRLTVL.

As for this clonotype: A single base separates this from a much larger clone, so it may be a read error. This chain connects TRBV10-2 to TRBJ2-7; TRBD1 matches 10 bases. The CDR3 sequence is 15 residues long. In germline, CDR1 is WSHSY, CDR2 SAAADI. CDR3 nucleotides: TGCGCCAGCAGTGAGGGGGGGACAGGGGCCTACGTGCAGTACTTC. Encoded protein: CASSEGGTGAYVQYF.

A remark on this clonotype: This may arise from a read error, as a much more abundant clone is one base away. V gene TRBV6-2 or TRBV6-3 combines with J gene TRBJ1-1; 7 positions match TRBD1. J gave up 5 bases and V 4 bases, and 4 bases lay outside the gene matches. This CDR3 has 13 residues. Germline V CDR1 and CDR2: MNHEY, SVGEGT. The CDR3 coding sequence is TGTGCCAGCAGTTGGCGGACAGGAACTGAAGCTTTCTTT. Translation gives CASSWRTGTEAFF.

This clonotype was seen at least ten times. This chain links TRBV29-1 with TRBJ2-2, with 9 bases matching TRBD1. The V gene's germline CDR1 is SQVTM and CDR2 ANQGSEA. The CDR3 has 12 residues. V was clipped by 6 bases and J by 6 bases; unmatched bases: 2. CDR3 sequence: CSVRQGAGELFF. The DNA of the CDR3 is TGCAGCGTCCGACAGGGGGCCGGGGAGCTGTTTTTT.

A remark on this clonotype: The junction does not match germline at one end; this may be a read error. This rearrangement joins TRBV7-9 to TRBJ1-5; 7 bases match TRBD1. Looked up from germline, CDR1 is SEHNR and CDR2 is FQNEAQ (reference sequence). The CDR3 totals 13 residues. The CDR3 DNA reads as TGTGCCAACAGCAGGGGGGGCAATCAGCCCCAGCATTTT. This translates into CANSRGGNQPQHF.

In its sample, this clonotype was seen a few times. A much larger clone is a single base away; this may be a read error. Here the CDR3 omits its conserved ending phenylalanine or tryptophan, so a read error is the likely source. The CDR3 loop is CASSSTGGTEAFL. The CDR3 DNA follows: TGTGCCAGCAGTTCAACAGGGGGCACTGAAGCTTTCCTT. The chain recombines TRBV6-6 with TRBJ1-1; 8 bases align to TRBD1. After removal of 4 bases from V and 4 bases from J, the junction contained 2 bases not matched to a gene. CDR3 length: 13 amino acids. CDR1 is MNHNY, CDR2 SVGAGI, per germline (reference sequence).

About this clonotype: The junction departs from germline at one end; a sequencing error may be responsible. The chain couples TRBV12-3 or TRBV12-4 to TRBJ1-1, with 7 positions matching TRBD1. The CDR3 loop spans 15 amino acids. CDR3 loop: CANSLVHRGNTEAFF. In nucleotides, the CDR3 is TGTGCCAACAGTTTAGTCCACAGGGGAAACACTGAAGCTTTCTTT.

A note on this clonotype: Relative to the germline gene, one junction end is altered; a read error may explain this. The rearrangement joins TRBV7-9 to TRBJ2-2; TRBD2 might be the D (6 bases). The CDR3 consists of 16 residues. The germline V gene has CDR1 SEHNR and CDR2 FQNEAQ (reference sequence). The CDR3 is CASRRAGRGNTGGLFF. The CDR3 DNA reads TGTGCCAGCAGGCGCGCGGGGCGAGGGAACACCGGGGGGCTGTTTTTT.

As concerns this clonotype: A much larger clone differs by one base, so this may be a read error. The chain combines TRBV10-1 with TRBJ1-1, with D perhaps TRBD1 (6 bases). The germline V gene has CDR1 WNHNN and CDR2 SYGVQD (reference sequence). The CDR3 has 13 amino acids. CDR3 nucleotide sequence: TGCGCCAGCAGCCAAGGGTGGGACACTGAAGTTTTCTTT. As protein: CASSQGWDTEVFF.

As regards this clonotype: The missing conserved phenylalanine or tryptophan at the end of this CDR3 makes a read error likely. V is TRBV16 and J is TRBJ1-5; D possibly corresponds to TRBD1 (5 bases). The V gene lost 6 bases and the J gene lost 2 bases, with 11 bases spanning the gap. Germline lookup yields CDR1 KGHSY and CDR2 FQNENV. The CDR3 has 14 residues. CDR3 region: CASSGARGNQPQHS. The CDR3 nucleotides are TGTGCCAGCAGTGGGGCCAGGGGCAATCAGCCCCAGCATTCT.

A note on this clonotype: With a much larger clone just one base away, this may be a read error. The chain uses TRBV12-3 or TRBV12-4 and TRBJ2-7; TRBD2 matches 9 bases. The CDR3 covers 14 residues. Trimming removed 5 bases from V and 0 bases from J; junction bases left unmatched: 2. Here the CDR3 reads CASSSGGFSYEQYF. The CDR3 nucleotides are TGTGCCAGCAGTAGCGGGGGGTTCTCCTACGAGCAGTACTTC.

The table lists this clonotype with a few counts. This clone may be a read error of a much larger clone one base away. The chain uses TRBV12-3 or TRBV12-4 and TRBJ1-6; D gene ambiguous. The CDR3 covers 14 residues. The CDR3 DNA follows: TGTGCCGGCAGTTTCTACCGGTCCAATTCACCCCTCCACTTT. Its translation: CAGSFYRSNSPLHF.

This clonotype is large (0.1 to 1%) within its sample. The chain couples TRBV29-1 to TRBJ2-3, with TRBD1 matching over 8 bases. CDR3 size: 11 residues. Germline V gene data show CDR1 as SQVTM and CDR2 as ANQGSEA. V lost 6 bases and J lost 14; bases outside the gene matches: 10. The CDR3 region is CSVADRERVYF. The CDR3 nucleotides read TGCAGCGTGGCGGACAGGGAGAGAGTGTATTTT.

On this clonotype itself: The germline gene is not matched at one end of the junction; a read error may be the cause. This chain joins TRBV2 and TRBJ2-4; D may be TRBD1 or TRBD2 (5 bases each). Germline values: CDR1 SNHLY, CDR2 FYNNEI. The CDR3 sequence is 16 residues long. The CDR3 is CATSWGTVGSKNIQNF. The CDR3 DNA reads as TGTGCCACCTCTTGGGGGACGGTTGGGTCCAAAAACATTCAGAACTTC.

In this sample, this clonotype turned up a few times. The chain joins TRBV28 to TRBJ2-3; D perhaps matches TRBD2 (5 bases). The V gene lost 5 bases and the J gene lost 6 bases, with 15 bases spanning the gap. CDR3 length: 14 residues. Germline V gene lookup returns CDR1 MDHEN and CDR2 SYDVKM. CDR3 residues: CASSPPYGGDTQYF. The CDR3, as DNA: TGTGCCAGCAGTCCGCCATACGGCGGGGATACGCAGTATTTT.

Concerning this clonotype: Possible read error: a much larger clone is one base away. The chain uses TRBV12-3 or TRBV12-4 and TRBJ1-2, with 8 nucleotides matching TRBD1. CDR3 length: 17 residues. In nucleotides, the CDR3 is TGTGTCAGCAGCACAAACAGGGGGAGACTGACTAACTATGGCTACACCTTC. This encodes CVSSTNRGRLTNYGYTF.

On this clonotype: The germline gene is not matched at one end of the junction; a read error may be the cause. V is TRBV11-2 and J is TRBJ2-5; TRBD1 agrees at 8 bases. Germline V gene data show CDR1 as SGHAT and CDR2 as FQNNGV. This CDR3 spans 15 amino acids. CDR3 sequence reads: CVSSPTTGVGETQYF. The CDR3 DNA reads as TGTGTCAGCAGCCCGACGACAGGGGTGGGAGAGACCCAGTACTTC.